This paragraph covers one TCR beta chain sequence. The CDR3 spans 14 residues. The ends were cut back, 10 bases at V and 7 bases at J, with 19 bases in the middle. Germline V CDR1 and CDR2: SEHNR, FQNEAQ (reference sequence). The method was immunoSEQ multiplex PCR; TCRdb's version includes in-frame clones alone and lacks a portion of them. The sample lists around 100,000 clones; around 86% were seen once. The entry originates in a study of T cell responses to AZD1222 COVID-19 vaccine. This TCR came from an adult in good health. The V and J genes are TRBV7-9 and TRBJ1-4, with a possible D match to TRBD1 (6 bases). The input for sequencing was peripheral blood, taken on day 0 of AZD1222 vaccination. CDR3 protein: CAIEVTGSSEKLFF. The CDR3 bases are TGTGCCATCGAGGTTACAGGGAGTAGTGAAAAACTGTTTTTT.